One TCR beta chain is described in this entry. Method: immunoSEQ multiplex PCR; TCRdb's copy keeps in-frame clones and lacks some. The profile shows 90,000 to 120,000 clones, about nine tenths of them singletons. The record originates from a study of OX40 agonist ivuxolimab in advanced cancers. The CDR3 loop spans 14 amino acids. V shed 6 bases and J 4 bases; nucleotides not matched to a gene: 5. Germline CDR1 reads MDHEN; CDR2 reads SYDVKM. This rearrangement joins TRBV28 to TRBJ1-3; TRBD1 aligns across 8 bases. Sequences were derived from CD4+ or CD8+ T cells sorted from blood, sampled in a trial of the OX40 agonist ivuxolimab. The sequence derives from an adult with an advanced solid tumor such as melanoma, head and neck, liver or kidney cancer. The CDR3 DNA is TGTGCCAGCAGGACACAGGGGGGAGGAAACACCATATATTTT. Its protein product is CASRTQGGGNTIYF.